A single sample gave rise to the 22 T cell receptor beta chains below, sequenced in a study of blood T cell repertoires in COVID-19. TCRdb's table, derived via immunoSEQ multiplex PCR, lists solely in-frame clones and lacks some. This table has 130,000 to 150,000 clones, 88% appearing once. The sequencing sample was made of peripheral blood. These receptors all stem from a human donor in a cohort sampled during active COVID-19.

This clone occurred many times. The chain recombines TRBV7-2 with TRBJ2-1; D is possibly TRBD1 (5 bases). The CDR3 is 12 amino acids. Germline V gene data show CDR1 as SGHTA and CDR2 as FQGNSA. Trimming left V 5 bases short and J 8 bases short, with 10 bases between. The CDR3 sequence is CASSPSGYEQFF. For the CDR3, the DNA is TGTGCCAGCAGCCCCTCAGGGTATGAGCAGTTCTTC.

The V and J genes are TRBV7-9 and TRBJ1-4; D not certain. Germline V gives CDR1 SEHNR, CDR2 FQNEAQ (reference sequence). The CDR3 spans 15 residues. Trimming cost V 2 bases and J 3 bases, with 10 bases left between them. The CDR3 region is CASSLSRYPNEKLFF. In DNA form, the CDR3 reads TGTGCCAGCAGCTTAAGCAGGTATCCTAATGAAAAACTGTTTTTT.

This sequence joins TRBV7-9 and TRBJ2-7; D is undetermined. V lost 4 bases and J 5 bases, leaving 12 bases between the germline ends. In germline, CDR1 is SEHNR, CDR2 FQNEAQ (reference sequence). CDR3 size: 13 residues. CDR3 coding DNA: TGTGCCAGCAGCTGGTTTTTTTCGGACGAGCAGTACTTC. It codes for CASSWFFSDEQYF.

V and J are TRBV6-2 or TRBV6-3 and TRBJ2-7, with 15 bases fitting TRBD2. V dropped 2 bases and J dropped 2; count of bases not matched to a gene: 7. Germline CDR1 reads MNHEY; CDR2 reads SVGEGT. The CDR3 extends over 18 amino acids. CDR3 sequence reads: CASSYPMGLAGGTYEQYF. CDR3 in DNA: TGTGCCAGCAGTTACCCTATGGGACTAGCGGGAGGAACCTACGAGCAGTACTTC.

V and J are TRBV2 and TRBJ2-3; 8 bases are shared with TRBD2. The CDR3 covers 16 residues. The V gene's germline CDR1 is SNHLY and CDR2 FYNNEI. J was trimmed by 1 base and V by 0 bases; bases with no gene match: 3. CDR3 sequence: CASSEAVSGGTDTQYF. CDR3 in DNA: TGTGCCAGCAGTGAAGCAGTTAGCGGGGGCACAGATACGCAGTATTTT.

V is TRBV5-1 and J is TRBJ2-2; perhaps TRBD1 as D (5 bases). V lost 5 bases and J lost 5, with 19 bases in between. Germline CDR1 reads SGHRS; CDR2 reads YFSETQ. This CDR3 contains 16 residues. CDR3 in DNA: TGCGCCAGCAGTAAAGCTTCAGGGCAGCGAACCGGGGAGCTGTTTTTT. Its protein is CASSKASGQRTGELFF. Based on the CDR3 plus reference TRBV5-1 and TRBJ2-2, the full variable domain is KAGVTQTPRYLIKTRGQQVTLSCSPISGHRSVSWYQQTPGQGLQFLFEYFSETQRNKGNFPGRFSGRQFSNSRSEMNVSTLELGDSALYLCASSKASGQRTGELFFGEGSRLTVL.

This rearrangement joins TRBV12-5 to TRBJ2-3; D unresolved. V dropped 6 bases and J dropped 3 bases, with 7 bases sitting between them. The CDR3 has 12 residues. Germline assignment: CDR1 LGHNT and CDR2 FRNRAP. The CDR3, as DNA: TGTGCTAGTGGCTCTTTGACAGATACGCAGTATTTT. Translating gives CASGSLTDTQYF. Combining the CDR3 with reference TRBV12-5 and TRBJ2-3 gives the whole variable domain DARVTQTPRHKVTEMGQEVTMRCQPILGHNTVFWYRQTMMQGLELLAYFRNRAPLDDSGMPKDRFSAEMPDATLATLKIQPSEPRDSAVYFCASGSLTDTQYFGPGTRLTVL.

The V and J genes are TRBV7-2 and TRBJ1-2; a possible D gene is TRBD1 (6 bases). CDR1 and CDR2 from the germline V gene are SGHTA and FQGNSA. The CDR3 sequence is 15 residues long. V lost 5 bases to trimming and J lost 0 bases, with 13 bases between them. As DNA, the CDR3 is TGTGCCAGCAGCACACAGGGTATAGCTAACTATGGCTACACCTTC. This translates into CASSTQGIANYGYTF.

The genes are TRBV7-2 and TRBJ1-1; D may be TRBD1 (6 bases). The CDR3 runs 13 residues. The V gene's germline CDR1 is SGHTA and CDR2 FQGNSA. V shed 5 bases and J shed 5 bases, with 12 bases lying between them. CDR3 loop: CASSIQQGTEAFF. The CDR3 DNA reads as TGTGCCAGCAGCATCCAACAGGGAACTGAAGCTTTCTTT.

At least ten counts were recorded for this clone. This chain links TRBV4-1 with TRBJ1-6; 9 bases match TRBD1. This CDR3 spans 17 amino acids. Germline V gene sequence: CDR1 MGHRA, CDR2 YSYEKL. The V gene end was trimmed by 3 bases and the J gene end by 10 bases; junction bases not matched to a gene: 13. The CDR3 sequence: CASSQILTKTGGSPLHF. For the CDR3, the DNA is TGCGCCAGCAGCCAGATTCTTACTAAGACAGGGGGGTCACCCCTCCACTTT.

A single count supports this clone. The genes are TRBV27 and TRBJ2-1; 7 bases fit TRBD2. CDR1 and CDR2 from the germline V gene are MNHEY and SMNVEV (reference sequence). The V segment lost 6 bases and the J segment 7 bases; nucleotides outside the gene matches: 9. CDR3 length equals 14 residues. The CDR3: CASRRGGRRNEQFF. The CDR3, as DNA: TGTGCCAGCAGGAGAGGCGGGAGAAGGAATGAGCAGTTCTTC.

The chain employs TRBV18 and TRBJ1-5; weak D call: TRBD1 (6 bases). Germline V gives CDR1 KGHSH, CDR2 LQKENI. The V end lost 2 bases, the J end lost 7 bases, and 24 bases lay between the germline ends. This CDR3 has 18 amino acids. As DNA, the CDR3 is TGTGCCAGCTCACCAGGCCTATTTTCGGGGGGCAAAGAGCAGCCCCAGCATTTT. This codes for CASSPGLFSGGKEQPQHF. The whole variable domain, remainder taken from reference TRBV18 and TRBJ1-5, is NAGVMQNPRHLVRRRGQEARLRCSPMKGHSHVYWYRQLPEEGLKFMVYLQKENIIDESGMPKERFSAEFPKEGPSILRIQQVVRGDSAAYFCASSPGLFSGGKEQPQHFGDGTRLSIL.

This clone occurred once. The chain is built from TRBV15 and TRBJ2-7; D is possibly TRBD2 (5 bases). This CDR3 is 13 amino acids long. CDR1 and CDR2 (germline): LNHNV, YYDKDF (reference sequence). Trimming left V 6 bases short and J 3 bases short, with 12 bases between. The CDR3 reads CATRPREDYEQYF. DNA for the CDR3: TGTGCCACCAGACCGAGGGAAGACTACGAGCAGTACTTC. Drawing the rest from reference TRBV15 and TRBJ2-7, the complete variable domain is DAMVIQNPRYQVTQFGKPVTLSCSQTLNHNVMYWYQQKSSQAPKLLFHYYDKDFNNEADTPDNFQSRRPNTSFCFLDIRSPGLGDTAMYLCATRPREDYEQYFGPGTRLTVT.

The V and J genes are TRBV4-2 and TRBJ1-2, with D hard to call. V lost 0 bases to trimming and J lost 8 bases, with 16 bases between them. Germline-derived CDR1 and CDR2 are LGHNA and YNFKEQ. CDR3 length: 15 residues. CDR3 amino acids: CASSQDIWRVTGYTF. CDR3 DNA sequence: TGTGCCAGCAGCCAAGATATTTGGAGGGTGACCGGCTACACCTTC.

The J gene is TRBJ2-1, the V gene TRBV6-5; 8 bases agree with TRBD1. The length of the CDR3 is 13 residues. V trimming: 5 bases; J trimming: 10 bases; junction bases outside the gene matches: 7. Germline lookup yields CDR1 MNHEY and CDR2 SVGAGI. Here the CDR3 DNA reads TGTGCCAGCAGTAAGGACAGGGTCAGGGAGCAGTTCTTC. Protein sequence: CASSKDRVREQFF.

CDR3 nucleotides: TGTGCCAGCAGTTTATCGGTAGTTTTCTTGAGAGAGCAGTACTTC. Protein sequence: CASSLSVVFLREQYF. The chain is built from TRBV27 and TRBJ2-7, with D hard to call. The CDR3 has 15 residues. Germline V gene lookup returns CDR1 MNHEY and CDR2 SMNVEV (reference sequence). Trimming shortened V by 0 bases and J by 7 bases, and 16 bases separated the two germline ends.

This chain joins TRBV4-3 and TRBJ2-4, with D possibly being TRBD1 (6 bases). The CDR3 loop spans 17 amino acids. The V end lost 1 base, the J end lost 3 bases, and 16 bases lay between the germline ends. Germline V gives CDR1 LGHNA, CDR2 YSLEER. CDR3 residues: CASSQGLRQGFKNIQYF. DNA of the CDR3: TGCGCCAGCAGCCAAGGACTCCGTCAGGGGTTCAAAAACATTCAGTACTTC.

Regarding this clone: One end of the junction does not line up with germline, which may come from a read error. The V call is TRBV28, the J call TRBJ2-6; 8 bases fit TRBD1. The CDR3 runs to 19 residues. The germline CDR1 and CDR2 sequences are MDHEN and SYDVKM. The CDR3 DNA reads TGTGCCAGCAGAACACCCCTTGGACAGGGCGTCTCTGGTGCCAACGTCCTGACTTTC. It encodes CASRTPLGQGVSGANVLTF.

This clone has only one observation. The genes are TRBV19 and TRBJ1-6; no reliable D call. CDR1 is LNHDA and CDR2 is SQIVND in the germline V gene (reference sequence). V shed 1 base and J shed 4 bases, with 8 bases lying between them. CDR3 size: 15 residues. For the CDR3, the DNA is TGTGCCAGTAGTATAGCCGGGGATTATAATTCACCCCTCCACTTT. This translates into CASSIAGDYNSPLHF.

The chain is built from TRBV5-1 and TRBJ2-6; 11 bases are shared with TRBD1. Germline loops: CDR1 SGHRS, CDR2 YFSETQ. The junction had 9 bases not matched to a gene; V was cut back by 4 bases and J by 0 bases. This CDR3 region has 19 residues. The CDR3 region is CASSGKGQGGPSGANVLTF. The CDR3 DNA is TGCGCCAGCAGCGGAAAGGGACAGGGGGGCCCCTCTGGGGCCAACGTCCTGACTTTC.

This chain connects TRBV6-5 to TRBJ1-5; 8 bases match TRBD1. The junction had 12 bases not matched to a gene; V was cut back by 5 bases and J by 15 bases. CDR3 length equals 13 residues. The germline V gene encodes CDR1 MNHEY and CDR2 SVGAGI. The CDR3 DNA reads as TGTGCCAGCAGTACGGACAGGGAGGGTGTCATGCATTTT. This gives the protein CASSTDREGVMHF.

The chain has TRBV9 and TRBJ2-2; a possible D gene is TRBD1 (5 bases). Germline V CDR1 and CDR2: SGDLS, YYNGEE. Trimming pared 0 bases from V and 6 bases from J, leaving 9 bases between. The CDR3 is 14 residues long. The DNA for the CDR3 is TGTGCCAGCAGCGTAGTTGTAGGGGCCGGGGAGCTGTTTTTT. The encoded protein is CASSVVVGAGELFF.